Listed here is a single TCR beta chain. No antigen is known for it. Other DNA sequences of this sample code for an identical CDR3. These data originate in a study of shared clonotypes between healthy human individuals. Study in general: Samples came from a couple of female and a few male donors aged 18 to 49.

For every subset, genomic DNA was evenly distributed across several immunoSEQ plates. Clones were sequenced by immunoSEQ multiplex PCR, and TCRdb holds only the in-frame ones, with some missing. The sample lists some 2.1 million clones, around 95% occurring once. Study-wide results and caveats: Estimated richness values were generally larger in naive subsets than in memory subsets.

Both subsets, CD45RA+ naive and CD45RA-negative memory, were split from the CD4+ cells. Germline V gene data show CDR1 as DFQATT and CDR2 as SNEGSKA (reference sequence). Trimming removed 3 bases at V and 5 bases at J, with 7 bases between. The CDR3 runs to 11 residues. The chain links TRBV20-1 to TRBJ1-1; D is unclear. The sequenced material came from naive CD4+ T cells sorted from blood. Noted subset: CD45RA+ positively selected. This receptor was obtained from a man between 18 and 29 years old in good health. The CDR3 sequence is CSASPVTEAFF. The DNA of the CDR3 is TGCAGTGCTAGTCCCGTTACTGAAGCTTTCTTT.